The source of this T cell receptor beta chain is a study of T-cell reconstitution after alpha-beta-depleted transplantation in children. General study results and limits: It was newly produced T cells that mostly accounted for T-cell counts and diversity one year after transplant. Where alpha-beta T cells came from about two months after transplant was reportedly several hundred expanded graft clones.

Germline CDR1 and CDR2: MNHEY and SVGAGI. Trimming cost V 5 bases and J 2 bases, with 16 bases left between them. This CDR3 has 16 residues. The sample holds many counts of this clonotype. The target antigen is unknown. TCRbeta library preparation incorporated unique molecular identifiers. TCRdb re-derived calls from the PCR reads in MiXCR, one entry per CDR3 protein. In the table there are 200,000 to 300,000 distinct CDR3 sequences, roughly 7.7% of which are singletons. The origin of this receptor is a male patient under 18 who had a stem cell transplant for acute lymphoblastic leukemia, so the T cells may come from the graft donor. This chain connects TRBV6-5 to TRBJ1-5, with D possibly TRBD1 on 5 matching bases. The source was PBMCs, mostly from graft donor cells, collected 180 days after TCRalphabeta/CD19-depleted stem cell transplant. The CDR3 region has the DNA TGTGCCAGCAGTCACCATCGGAGGGACGGCAATCAGCCCCAGCATTTT. It specifies CASSHHRRDGNQPQHF.